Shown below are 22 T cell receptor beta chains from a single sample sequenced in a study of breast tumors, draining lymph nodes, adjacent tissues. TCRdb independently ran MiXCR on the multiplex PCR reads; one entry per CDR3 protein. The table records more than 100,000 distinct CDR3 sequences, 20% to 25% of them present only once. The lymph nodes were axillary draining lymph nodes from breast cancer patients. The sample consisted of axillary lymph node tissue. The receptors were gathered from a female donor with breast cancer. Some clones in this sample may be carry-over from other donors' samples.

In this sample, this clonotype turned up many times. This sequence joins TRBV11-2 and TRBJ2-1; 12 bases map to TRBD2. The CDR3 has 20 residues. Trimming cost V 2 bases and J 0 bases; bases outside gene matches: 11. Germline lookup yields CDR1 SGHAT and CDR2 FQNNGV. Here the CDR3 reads CASSLRGLAGRTSSYNEQFF. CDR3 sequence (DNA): TGTGCCAGCAGCTTAAGGGGACTAGCGGGCAGAACCAGCTCCTACAATGAGCAGTTCTTC.

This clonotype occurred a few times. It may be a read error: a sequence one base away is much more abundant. CDR3 bases: TGTGCCACCGGCAGAGTAAGCGGGTACAATGAGCAGTTCTTC. As protein: CATGRVSGYNEQFF. The chain has TRBV15 and TRBJ2-1, with D perhaps TRBD2 (6 bases). Germline V gene lookup returns CDR1 LNHNV and CDR2 YYDKDF (reference sequence). The CDR3 runs to 14 residues.

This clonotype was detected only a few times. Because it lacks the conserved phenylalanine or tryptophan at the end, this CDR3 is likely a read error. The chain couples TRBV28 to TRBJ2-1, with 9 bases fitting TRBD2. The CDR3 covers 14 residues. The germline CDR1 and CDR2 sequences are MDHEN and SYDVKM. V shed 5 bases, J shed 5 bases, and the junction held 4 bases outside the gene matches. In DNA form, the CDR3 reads TGTGCCAGCAGTGGAGCGGGAGGTAACAATGAGCAGTTCCTC. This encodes CASSGAGGNNEQFL.

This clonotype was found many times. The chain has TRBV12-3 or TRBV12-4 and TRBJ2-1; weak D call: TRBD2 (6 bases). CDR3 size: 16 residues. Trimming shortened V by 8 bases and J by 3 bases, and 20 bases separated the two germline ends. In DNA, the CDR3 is TGTGCCAGCGGGCTCGCGGGGAGAGCGGGCTACAATGAGCAGTTCTTC. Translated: CASGLAGRAGYNEQFF.

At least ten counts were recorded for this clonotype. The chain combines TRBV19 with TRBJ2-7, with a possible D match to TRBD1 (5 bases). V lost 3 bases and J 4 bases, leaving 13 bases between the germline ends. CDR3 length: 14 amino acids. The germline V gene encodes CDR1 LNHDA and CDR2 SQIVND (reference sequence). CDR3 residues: CASSMQGSLYEQYF. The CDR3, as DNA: TGTGCCAGTAGTATGCAGGGTAGCCTTTACGAGCAGTACTTC. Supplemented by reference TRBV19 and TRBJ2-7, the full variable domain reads DGGITQSPKYLFRKEGQNVTLSCEQNLNHDAMYWYRQDPGQGLRLIYYSQIVNDFQKGDIAEGYSVSREKKESFPLTVTSAQKNPTAFYLCASSMQGSLYEQYFGPGTRLTVT.

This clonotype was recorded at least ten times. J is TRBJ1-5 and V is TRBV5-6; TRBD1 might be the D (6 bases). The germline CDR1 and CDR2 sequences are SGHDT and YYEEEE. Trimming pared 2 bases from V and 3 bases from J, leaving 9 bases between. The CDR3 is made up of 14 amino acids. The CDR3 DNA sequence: TGTGCCAGCAGCTTCAGGGGATTCAATCAGCCCCAGCATTTT. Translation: CASSFRGFNQPQHF.

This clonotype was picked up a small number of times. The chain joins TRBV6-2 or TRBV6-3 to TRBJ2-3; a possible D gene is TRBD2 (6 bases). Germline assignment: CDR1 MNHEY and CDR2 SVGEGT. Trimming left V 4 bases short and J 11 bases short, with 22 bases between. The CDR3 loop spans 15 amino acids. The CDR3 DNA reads TGTGCCAGCAGTTCTCCTAGACTAGAAGGGGTTGGGCAGTATTTT. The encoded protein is CASSSPRLEGVGQYF.

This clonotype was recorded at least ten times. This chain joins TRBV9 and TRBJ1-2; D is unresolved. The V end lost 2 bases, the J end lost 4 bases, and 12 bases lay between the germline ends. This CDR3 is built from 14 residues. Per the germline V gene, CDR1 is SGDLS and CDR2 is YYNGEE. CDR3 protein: CASSVGSGFYGYTF. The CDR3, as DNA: TGTGCCAGCAGCGTGGGCTCGGGCTTCTATGGCTACACCTTC.

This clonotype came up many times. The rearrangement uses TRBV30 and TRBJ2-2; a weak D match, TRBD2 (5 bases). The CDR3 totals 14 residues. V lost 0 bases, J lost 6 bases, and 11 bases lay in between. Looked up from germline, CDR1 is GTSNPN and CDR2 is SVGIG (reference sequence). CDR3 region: CAWSVRGISGELFF. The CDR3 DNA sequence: TGTGCCTGGAGTGTGCGAGGGATCTCCGGGGAGCTGTTTTTT. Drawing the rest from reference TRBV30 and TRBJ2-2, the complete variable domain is SQTIHQWPATLVQPVGSPLSLECTVEGTSNPNLYWYRQAAGRGLQLLFYSVGIGQISSEVPQNLSASRPQDRQFILSSKKLLLSDSGFYLCAWSVRGISGELFFGEGSRLTVL.

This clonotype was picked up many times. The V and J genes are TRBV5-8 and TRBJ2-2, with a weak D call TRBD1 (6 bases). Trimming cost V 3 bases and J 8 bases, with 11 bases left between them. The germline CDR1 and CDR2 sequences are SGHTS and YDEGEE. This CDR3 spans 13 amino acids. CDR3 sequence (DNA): TGTGCCAGCAGCTACAGGGTCTCGGGGGAGCTGTTTTTT. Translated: CASSYRVSGELFF.

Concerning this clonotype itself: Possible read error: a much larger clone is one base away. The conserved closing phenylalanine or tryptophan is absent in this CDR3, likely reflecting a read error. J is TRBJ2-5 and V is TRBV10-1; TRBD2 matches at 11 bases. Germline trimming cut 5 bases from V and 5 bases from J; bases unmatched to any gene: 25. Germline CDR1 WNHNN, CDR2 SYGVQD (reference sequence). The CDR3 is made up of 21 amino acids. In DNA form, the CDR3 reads TGCGCCAGCAGTTGGTCGGTACTAGCGGGAGTGCTTGCGCTTTTTTGGGAGACCCAGTACCTC. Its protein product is CASSWSVLAGVLALFWETQYL.

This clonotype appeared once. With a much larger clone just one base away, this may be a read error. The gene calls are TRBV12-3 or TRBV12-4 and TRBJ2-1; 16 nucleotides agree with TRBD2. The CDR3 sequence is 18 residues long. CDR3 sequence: CACRGLAGGSRGYNEQFF. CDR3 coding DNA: TGTGCCTGCAGGGGACTAGCGGGAGGGAGTAGGGGGTACAATGAGCAGTTCTTC.

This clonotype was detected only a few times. CDR3 sequence: CASSPGRYQETQYF. DNA for the CDR3: TGTGCCAGTAGCCCAGGGCGGTACCAAGAGACCCAGTACTTC. The chain employs TRBV19 and TRBJ2-5; D possibly corresponds to TRBD1 (5 bases). Trimming left V 6 bases short and J 0 bases short, with 11 bases between. The V gene's germline CDR1 is LNHDA and CDR2 SQIVND (reference sequence). The CDR3 covers 14 residues.

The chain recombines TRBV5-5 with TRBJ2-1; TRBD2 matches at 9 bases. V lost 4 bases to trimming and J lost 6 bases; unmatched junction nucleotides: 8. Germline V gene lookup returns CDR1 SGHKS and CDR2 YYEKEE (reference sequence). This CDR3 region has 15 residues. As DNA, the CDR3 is TGTGCCAGCAGCCCGGCGGGGGGGCTCGGCAATGAGCAGTTCTTC. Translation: CASSPAGGLGNEQFF. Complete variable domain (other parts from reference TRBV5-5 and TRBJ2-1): DAGVTQSPTHLIKTRGQQVTLRCSPISGHKSVSWYQQVLGQGPQFIFQYYEKEERGRGNFPDRFSARQFPNYSSELNVNALLLGDSALYLCASSPAGGLGNEQFFGPGTRLTVL.

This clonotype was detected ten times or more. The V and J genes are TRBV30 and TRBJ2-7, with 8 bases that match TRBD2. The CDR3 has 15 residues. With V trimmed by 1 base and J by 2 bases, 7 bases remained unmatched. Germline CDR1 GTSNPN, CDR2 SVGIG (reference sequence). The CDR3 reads CAWSAETSATYEQYF. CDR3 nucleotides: TGTGCCTGGAGTGCGGAGACTAGCGCTACCTACGAGCAGTACTTC.

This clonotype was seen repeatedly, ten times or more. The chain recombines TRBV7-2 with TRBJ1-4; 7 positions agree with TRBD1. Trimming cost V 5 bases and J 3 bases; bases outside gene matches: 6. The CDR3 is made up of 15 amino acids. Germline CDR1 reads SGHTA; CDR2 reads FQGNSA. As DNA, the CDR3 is TGTGCCAGCAGCCCCAGGGACAGCCCTAATGAAAAACTGTTTTTT. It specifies CASSPRDSPNEKLFF.

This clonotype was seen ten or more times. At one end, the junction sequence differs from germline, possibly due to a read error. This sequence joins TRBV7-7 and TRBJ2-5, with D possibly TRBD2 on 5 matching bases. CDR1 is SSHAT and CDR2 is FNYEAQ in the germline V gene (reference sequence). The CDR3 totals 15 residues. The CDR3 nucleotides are TGTGCTAGCAGCCTCGGGCCGGAGGACCCAGAGACCCAGTACTTC. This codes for CASSLGPEDPETQYF.

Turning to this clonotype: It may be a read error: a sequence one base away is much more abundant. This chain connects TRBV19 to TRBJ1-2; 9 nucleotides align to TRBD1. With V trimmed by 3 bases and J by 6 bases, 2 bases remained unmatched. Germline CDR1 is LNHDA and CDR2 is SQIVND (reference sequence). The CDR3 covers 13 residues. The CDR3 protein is CASSMTGGDGYTF. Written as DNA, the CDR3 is TGTGCCAGTAGTATGACAGGGGGGGATGGCTACACCTTC.

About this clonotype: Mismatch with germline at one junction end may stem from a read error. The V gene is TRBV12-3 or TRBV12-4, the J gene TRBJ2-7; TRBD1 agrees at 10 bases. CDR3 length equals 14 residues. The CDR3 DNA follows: TGTGCCAGCACACCGGGACAGGGGACCTACGGGCAGTACTTC. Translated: CASTPGQGTYGQYF.

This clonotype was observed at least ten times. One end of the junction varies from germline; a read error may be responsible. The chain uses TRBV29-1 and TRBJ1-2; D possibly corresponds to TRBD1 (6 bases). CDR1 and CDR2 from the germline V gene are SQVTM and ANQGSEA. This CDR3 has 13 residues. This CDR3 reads CSVEGGGHDGYTF. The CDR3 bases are TGCAGCGTGGAAGGGGGGGGTCACGATGGCTACACCTTC.

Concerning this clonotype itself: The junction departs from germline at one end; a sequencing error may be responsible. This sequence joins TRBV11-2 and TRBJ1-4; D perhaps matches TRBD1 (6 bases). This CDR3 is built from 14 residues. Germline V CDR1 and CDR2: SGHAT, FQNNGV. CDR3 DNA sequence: TGTGCCAGCAGCTCGACAGGTGCCAATGAAAGACTGTTTTTT. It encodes CASSSTGANERLFF.

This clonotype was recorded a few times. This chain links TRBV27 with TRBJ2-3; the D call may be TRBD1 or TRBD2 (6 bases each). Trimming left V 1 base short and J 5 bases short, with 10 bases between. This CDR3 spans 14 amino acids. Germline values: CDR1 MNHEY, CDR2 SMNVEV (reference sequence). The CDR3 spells CASSLYGGGDTQYF. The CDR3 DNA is TGTGCCAGCAGTTTATACGGGGGCGGAGATACGCAGTATTTT.